The TCR beta chain under discussion was sequenced for a study of vaccination effects on CD4 cells after COVID-19. Trimming left V 3 bases short and J 7 bases short, with 10 bases between. The CDR3 consists of 12 residues. CDR1 is SQVTM and CDR2 is ANQGSEA in the germline V gene. General study results and limits: Marked clonal contraction was seen late after vaccination (in both infection- and vaccine-induced clones).

Only in-frame clones appear in the TCRdb table, and some are missing; sequencing was by immunoSEQ multiplex PCR. This table holds fewer than 35,000 clones, approximately 70% found once. In the case of this clone: Its specificity is not known.

Culturing for nine to ten days preceded CD4+ T cell isolation. Absence of prior SARS-CoV-2 infection characterized the vaccine recipients, who showed negative nucleocapsid antibodies. This specimen consisted of CD4+ T cells from PBMCs cultured without peptide, obtained before COVID-19 vaccination. The genes are TRBV29-1 and TRBJ2-1; D is ambiguous. The source of this sequence is a human donor who received a COVID-19 vaccine. The CDR3 nucleotides read TGCAGCGTTGATGGCCCGGGTAATGAGCAGTTCTTC. Amino acid sequence: CSVDGPGNEQFF.